This TCR beta chain originates from a study of PD-1 blockade in classical Hodgkin lymphoma. CDR3 length equals 14 residues. Per the germline V gene, CDR1 is MNHEY and CDR2 is SVGAGI. Trimming at V came to 6 bases and at J to 4 bases, leaving 1 base not matched to a gene. All patients relapsed after autologous stem cell transplantation, and brentuximab vedotin exposure varied. Produced via immunoSEQ multiplex PCR; TCRdb's table is partial and in-frame only. The table includes around 26,000 clones, roughly four fifths detected once. This chain uses TRBV6-5 with TRBJ2-1, with TRBD2 identical over 12 bases. The origin of this receptor is a human donor with classical Hodgkin lymphoma. Here the sequenced sample was peripheral blood mononuclear cells (PBMCs), taken before the second cycle of nivolumab. The CDR3 spells CASSLAGGYNEQFF. CDR3 bases: TGTGCCAGCAGCCTAGCGGGGGGGTACAATGAGCAGTTCTTC.